This is a list of T cell receptor beta chains from one sample in a study of T-cell reconstitution after alpha-beta-depleted transplantation in children. MiXCR was run by TCRdb on the PCR reads, yielding one entry per CDR3 protein. The sample records about 410,000 distinct CDR3 sequences, around 21% being singletons. Sequences were derived from PBMCs from the stem cell graft donor, sampled from the stem cell graft. Receptors originate from a human donor who donated a stem cell graft to a child with acute myeloid leukemia. The CDR3 runs from the conserved cysteine through the conserved F or W. The order of the fields is CDR3 length, V gene, J gene, CDR3 protein.

13,TRBV20-1,TRBJ1-6,CSARVRGNSPLHF
15,TRBV5-1,TRBJ2-2,CASSLGEANTGELFF
18,TRBV20-1,TRBJ2-3,CSAKQLTLAGGPLDTQYF
15,TRBV5-1,TRBJ2-1,CASSFNGGRAYEQFF
16,TRBV29-1,TRBJ2-7,CSVEEGKGQGMPKQYF
10,TRBV2,TRBJ2-2,CASSGLELFF
17,TRBV20-1,TRBJ2-7,CSADQVGGRALGYEQYF
15,TRBV24-1,TRBJ2-2,CATSPQGAASGELFF
12,TRBV5-6,TRBJ1-2,CASSFTLRGYTF
14,TRBV6-1,TRBJ2-2,CASRGTANTGELFF
14,TRBV5-4,TRBJ2-1,CASSPYSSGNEQFF
14,TRBV29-1,TRBJ2-3,CSVEGRASTDTQYF
14,TRBV9,TRBJ2-7,CASSSRADSYEQYF
15,TRBV6-1,TRBJ1-2,CASSPYGDNFYGYTF
16,TRBV11-1,TRBJ1-6,CASSLRNGQRNSPLHF
14,TRBV6-2/TRBV6-3,TRBJ2-7,CASSSTSGIYEQYF
14,TRBV12-3/TRBV12-4,TRBJ1-4,CASSQRRGNEKLFF